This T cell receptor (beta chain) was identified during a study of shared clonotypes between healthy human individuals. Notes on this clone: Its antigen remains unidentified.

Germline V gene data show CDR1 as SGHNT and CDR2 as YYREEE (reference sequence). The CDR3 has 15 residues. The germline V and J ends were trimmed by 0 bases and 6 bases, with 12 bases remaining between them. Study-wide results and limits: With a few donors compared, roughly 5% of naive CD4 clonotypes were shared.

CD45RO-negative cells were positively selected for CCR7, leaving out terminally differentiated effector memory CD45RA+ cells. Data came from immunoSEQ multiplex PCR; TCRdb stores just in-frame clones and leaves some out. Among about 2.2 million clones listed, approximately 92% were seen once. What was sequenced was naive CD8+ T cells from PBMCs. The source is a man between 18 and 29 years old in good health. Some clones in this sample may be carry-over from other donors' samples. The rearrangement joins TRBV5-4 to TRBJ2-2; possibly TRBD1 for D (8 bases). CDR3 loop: CASSLGTGRAGELFF. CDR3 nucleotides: TGTGCCAGCAGCTTGGGGACAGGGAGGGCCGGGGAGCTGTTTTTT.